This T cell receptor beta chain stems from a study of shared clonotypes between healthy human individuals. Profiled with immunoSEQ multiplex PCR; TCRdb holds only in-frame clones, not every one. The profile shows about 2 million clones, 95% of them singletons. The material sequenced was naive CD4+ T cells sorted from blood. The subset here: CD45RA+ positively selected. This TCR was recovered from a man aged 18-30 years in good health.

The CDR3 DNA sequence: TGTGCCAGCAGCCCCCGGACAGGGAATTTCTATGGCTACACCTTC. Protein product: CASSPRTGNFYGYTF. The chain couples TRBV5-4 to TRBJ1-2; 8 bases match TRBD1. The CDR3 runs 15 residues. With 4 bases clipped from V and 4 bases from J, the junction kept 9 bases outside the gene matches. The germline gives CDR1 SGHNT, CDR2 YYREEE (reference sequence).